The next 17 T cell receptor beta chains were all read from a single sample in a study of shared T cell receptors in the human thymus. Some clones are missing from TCRdb's copy, which holds only in-frame ones; the method was immunoSEQ multiplex PCR. The data contain hundreds of thousands of clones, around 87% of them singletons. These data also featured in a second study, about human thymus T cells.

The sequenced sample consisted of thymocytes. The receptor source for this set is a boy under three years old with a congenital heart defect.

V and J are TRBV5-6 and TRBJ2-7; 14 bases map to TRBD2. Looked up from germline, CDR1 is SGHDT and CDR2 is YYEEEE. The CDR3 consists of 16 residues. V was pared by 5 bases and J by 3 bases, with 7 bases of the junction left unmatched. The CDR3 DNA is TGTGCCAGCAGATCTCGGACTAGCGGGGGGTACTACGAGCAGTACTTC. The encoded protein is CASRSRTSGGYYEQYF.

V usage is TRBV27 and J usage is TRBJ2-7; 9 bases match TRBD1. Germline lookup yields CDR1 MNHEY and CDR2 SMNVEV (reference sequence). Trimming at V came to 0 bases and at J to 3 bases, leaving 12 bases not matched to a gene. The CDR3 runs 18 residues. The CDR3 loop is CASSLSGHRDRVFYEQYF. The CDR3 nucleotides are TGTGCCAGCAGTTTATCCGGACACCGGGACAGGGTGTTCTACGAGCAGTACTTC.

The V call is TRBV4-3, the J call TRBJ2-7, with D hard to call. Between the trimmed V and J ends, which lost 3 bases and 5 bases, there was a span of 14 bases. The germline gives CDR1 LGHNA, CDR2 YSLEER. CDR3 size: 14 residues. The CDR3 region is CASSQMGRSDEQYF. CDR3 nucleotide sequence: TGCGCCAGCAGCCAGATGGGCAGGTCCGACGAGCAGTACTTC.

This clone came up a few times. Other nucleotide sequences in the sample specify the same CDR3. The chain couples TRBV25-1 to TRBJ1-6; D unclear. The CDR3 is made up of 16 amino acids. Trimming shortened V by 0 bases and J by 7 bases, and 13 bases separated the two germline ends. Germline loops: CDR1 MGHDK, CDR2 SYGVNS. The CDR3: CASSEYEGPQNSPLHF. In DNA form, the CDR3 reads TGTGCCAGCAGTGAATACGAGGGCCCACAGAATTCACCCCTCCACTTT.

For the CDR3, the DNA is TGTGCCTGGATTATGCCGGGACAGGTTGAAGGCTACACCTTC. Translation gives CAWIMPGQVEGYTF. The chain uses TRBV30 and TRBJ1-2; 8 bases line up with TRBD1. Germline lookup yields CDR1 GTSNPN and CDR2 SVGIG (reference sequence). The CDR3 covers 14 residues. Losses at the gene ends were 4 bases for V and 8 bases for J; bases not matched to a gene: 12.

V usage is TRBV2 and J usage is TRBJ2-3; the match to TRBD1 covers 12 bases. Germline V gene sequence: CDR1 SNHLY, CDR2 FYNNEI. The junction had 4 bases not matched to a gene; V was cut back by 11 bases and J by 4 bases. This CDR3 spans 13 amino acids. The chain's CDR3 is CARGQGAADTQYF. CDR3 in DNA: TGTGCCCGGGGACAGGGGGCGGCAGATACGCAGTATTTT.

The chain joins TRBV2 to TRBJ1-6; a weak D match, TRBD1 (6 bases). This CDR3 is 13 amino acids long. Between the trimmed V and J ends, which lost 6 bases and 9 bases, there was a span of 12 bases. The germline gives CDR1 SNHLY, CDR2 FYNNEI. The CDR3 DNA sequence: TGTGCCAGCAGGACAGGACCTGGTTCACCCCTCCACTTT. Translation gives CASRTGPGSPLHF.

This chain connects TRBV27 to TRBJ2-3, with TRBD2 matching over 10 bases. The CDR3 covers 14 residues. Germline assignment: CDR1 MNHEY and CDR2 SMNVEV (reference sequence). Losses at the gene ends were 7 bases for V and 0 bases for J; bases not matched to a gene: 1. The CDR3 sequence: CASKTSGSTDTQYF. CDR3 coding DNA: TGTGCCAGCAAGACTAGCGGGAGCACAGATACGCAGTATTTT.

This chain uses TRBV5-4 with TRBJ2-3; 15 bases map to TRBD2. After removal of 5 bases from V and 2 bases from J, the junction contained 6 bases not matched to a gene. The CDR3 has 17 amino acids. Germline V gene data show CDR1 as SGHNT and CDR2 as YYREEE (reference sequence). CDR3 in amino acids: CASRGTSGGYNTDTQYF. The CDR3 DNA sequence: TGTGCCAGCAGGGGGACTAGCGGGGGGTACAACACAGATACGCAGTATTTT.

The V and J genes are TRBV9 and TRBJ2-2, with 7 bases lining up with TRBD1. Germline CDR1 reads SGDLS; CDR2 reads YYNGEE. The CDR3 has 15 residues. V was pared by 3 bases and J by 2 bases, with 4 bases of the junction left unmatched. The CDR3 bases are TGTGCCAGCAGCGACCGGGACAGCAACACCGGGGAGCTGTTTTTT. This codes for CASSDRDSNTGELFF.

The chain uses TRBV7-8 and TRBJ2-2, with 10 bases fitting TRBD1. Germline trimming cut 4 bases from V and 1 base from J; bases unmatched to any gene: 3. The germline gives CDR1 SGHVS, CDR2 FQNEAQ. The CDR3 is 16 amino acids. In DNA, the CDR3 is TGTGCCAGCAGCTCGACAGGGGGCCTGAACACCGGGGAGCTGTTTTTT. Translated: CASSSTGGLNTGELFF.

V and J are TRBV10-2 and TRBJ2-3; 16 bases line up with TRBD2. The ends lost 6 bases at V and 3 bases at J; junction bases unmatched: 9. Germline CDR1 WSHSY, CDR2 SAAADI. The CDR3 sequence is 18 residues long. The CDR3: CASRPGTSGGEWTDTQYF. CDR3 bases: TGCGCCAGCAGACCCGGGACTAGCGGGGGGGAATGGACAGATACGCAGTATTTT.

This chain links TRBV4-1 with TRBJ2-7, with 7 bases identical to TRBD2. The length of the CDR3 is 16 residues. CDR1 is MGHRA and CDR2 is YSYEKL in the germline V gene. V lost 1 base, J lost 1 base, and 7 bases stayed unmatched. The CDR3: CASSQAHSGGSYEQYF. CDR3 bases: TGCGCCAGCAGCCAAGCTCACTCCGGGGGGTCCTACGAGCAGTACTTC.

The chain is built from TRBV4-3 and TRBJ2-3; 10 positions agree with TRBD2. The CDR3 runs 16 residues. The trim removed 1 base at V and 4 bases at J, leaving 5 bases unmatched. CDR1 is LGHNA, CDR2 YSLEER, per germline. CDR3 bases: TGCGCCAGCAGCCAAGGAGTGAGCGGGGGGGCAGATACGCAGTATTTT. This sequence encodes CASSQGVSGGADTQYF.

The J gene is TRBJ2-5, the V gene TRBV29-1, with a possible D match to TRBD1 (5 bases). The germline CDR1 and CDR2 sequences are SQVTM and ANQGSEA. The CDR3 loop spans 11 amino acids. V shed 8 bases and J shed 1 base, with 8 bases lying between them. The chain's CDR3 is CSSRGQETQYF. The CDR3 nucleotides read TGCAGCTCAAGGGGCCAAGAGACCCAGTACTTC.

This clone was recorded once. The CDR3 loop reads CASSLHVAGTYEQYF. The DNA of the CDR3 is TGTGCCAGCAGTTTACATGTCGCGGGGACCTACGAGCAGTACTTC. This chain connects TRBV27 to TRBJ2-7; tentative D call: TRBD2 (6 bases). Germline CDR1 is MNHEY and CDR2 is SMNVEV (reference sequence). This CDR3 region has 15 residues. V was shortened by 2 bases and J by 2 bases, with 13 bases between the two germline ends.

The CDR3: CASSTPRAGGIEQFF. In DNA, the CDR3 is TGTGCCAGCAGTACCCCCAGGGCAGGGGGCATTGAGCAGTTCTTC. V gene TRBV25-1 combines with J gene TRBJ2-1, with 8 bases fitting TRBD1. This CDR3 has 15 residues. Germline V gene lookup returns CDR1 MGHDK and CDR2 SYGVNS. Unmatched junction bases numbered 12, after V lost 5 bases and J lost 9 bases.